The 27 T cell receptor beta chains below all came from one sample that was sequenced in a study of blood T cell repertoires in COVID-19. Produced via immunoSEQ multiplex PCR; TCRdb's table is partial and in-frame only. The data contain 73,000 or so clones, 70% to 75% of them singletons. Specimen: peripheral blood. Source of these receptors: a man aged 55 to 70 with acute or convalescent COVID-19.

V usage is TRBV6-6 and J usage is TRBJ2-7; 7 nucleotides agree with TRBD1. Germline V gene sequence: CDR1 MNHNY, CDR2 SVGAGI (reference sequence). CDR3 size: 12 residues. Trimming took 4 bases from V and 12 from J; bases not matched to a gene: 9. The CDR3 DNA follows: TGTGCCAGCAGTTTAACGACGACAGGGTTGTACTTC. Its translation: CASSLTTTGLYF.

The rearrangement joins TRBV19 to TRBJ2-2; 7 bases align to TRBD1. Unmatched junction bases numbered 6, after V lost 5 bases and J lost 0 bases. This CDR3 spans 16 amino acids. Looked up from germline, CDR1 is LNHDA and CDR2 is SQIVND (reference sequence). CDR3 DNA: TGTGCCAGTAGTCCCCGGACAGGTCCGAACACCGGGGAGCTGTTTTTT. Its protein product is CASSPRTGPNTGELFF.

V usage is TRBV5-1 and J usage is TRBJ2-7; no reliable D call. Deletions cut 0 bases from V and 3 bases from J, with 4 bases between. Germline-derived CDR1 and CDR2 are SGHRS and YFSETQ. The CDR3 runs to 12 residues. CDR3 protein: CASSLGGYEQYF. In DNA, the CDR3 is TGCGCCAGCAGCTTGGGAGGCTACGAGCAGTACTTC.

This clone was detected only a few times. This chain joins TRBV27 and TRBJ1-4; maybe TRBD1 (6 bases). Germline CDR1 MNHEY, CDR2 SMNVEV (reference sequence). This CDR3 comprises 15 residues. Trimming took off 2 bases at V and 8 bases at J, with 15 bases between the two ends. CDR3 bases: TGTGCCAGCAGTTTAGGGGGCAGGGAGGGGGAAAAACTGTTTTTT. It specifies CASSLGGREGEKLFF.

This rearrangement joins TRBV25-1 to TRBJ1-5; D is uncertain. Germline CDR1 is MGHDK and CDR2 is SYGVNS. V was clipped by 3 bases and J by 4 bases, with 10 bases between them. The CDR3 is 14 amino acids. The CDR3 loop reads CASSDSPNNQPQHF. DNA of the CDR3: TGTGCCAGCAGTGATTCCCCCAATAATCAGCCCCAGCATTTT.

CDR3 in DNA: TGCGCCAGCAGCCCGGAAGGGGCCACTGAAGCTTTCTTT. Translation: CASSPEGATEAFF. The V call is TRBV5-1, the J call TRBJ1-1, with TRBD1 as a possible D gene (5 bases). The germline CDR1 and CDR2 sequences are SGHRS and YFSETQ. The CDR3 is 13 residues long. Between the trimmed V and J ends, which lost 4 bases and 4 bases, there was a span of 11 bases.

This chain joins TRBV2 and TRBJ2-2, with a tentative D call TRBD1 (6 bases). Germline CDR1 SNHLY, CDR2 FYNNEI. V was clipped by 6 bases and J by 0 bases, with 14 bases between them. The CDR3 sequence is 16 residues long. CDR3 sequence reads: CASSVGALANTGELFF. CDR3 in DNA: TGTGCCAGCAGCGTGGGGGCTTTAGCGAACACCGGGGAGCTGTTTTTT. The full variable domain, with the rest looked up from reference TRBV2 and TRBJ2-2, is EPEVTQTPSHQVTQMGQEVILRCVPISNHLYFYWYRQILGQKVEFLVSFYNNEISEKSEIFDDQFSVERPDGSNFTLKIRSTKLEDSAMYFCASSVGALANTGELFFGEGSRLTVL.

This rearrangement joins TRBV18 to TRBJ1-1, with D maybe TRBD1 (5 bases). V lost 3 bases, J lost 4 bases, and 21 bases lay in between. CDR1 is KGHSH, CDR2 LQKENI, per germline. There are 17 residues in the CDR3. The CDR3 loop reads CASSPNLGDFGSTEAFF. DNA for the CDR3: TGTGCCAGCTCACCCAACCTCGGGGACTTTGGGAGCACTGAAGCTTTCTTT.

The chain couples TRBV9 to TRBJ1-2, with D maybe TRBD1 (6 bases). CDR1 and CDR2 from the germline V gene are SGDLS and YYNGEE. V was clipped by 3 bases and J by 4 bases, with 13 bases between them. The CDR3 sequence is 14 residues long. The CDR3 is CASSAFSGAYGYTF. CDR3 sequence (DNA): TGTGCCAGCAGCGCCTTTTCAGGGGCCTATGGCTACACCTTC.

This chain links TRBV6-5 with TRBJ1-6; no firm D call. Germline loops: CDR1 MNHEY, CDR2 SVGAGI. The CDR3 contains 15 residues. V dropped 8 bases and J dropped 4 bases, with 15 bases sitting between them. The CDR3: CASLNGGGYNSPLHF. CDR3 sequence (DNA): TGTGCCAGCTTAAACGGTGGCGGGTATAATTCACCCCTCCACTTT.

CDR3 residues: CATTGAGASADTQYF. The DNA of the CDR3 is TGTGCCACCACCGGCGCGGGGGCCAGTGCAGATACGCAGTATTTT. The chain carries TRBV24-1 and TRBJ2-3, with D possibly being TRBD2 (7 bases). The V gene's germline CDR1 is KGHDR and CDR2 SFDVKD. The CDR3 is 15 amino acids. Trimming pared 8 bases from V and 4 bases from J, leaving 18 bases between.

This chain connects TRBV18 to TRBJ2-4, with TRBD1 identical over 8 bases. CDR1 KGHSH and CDR2 LQKENI come from the germline V gene. This CDR3 is built from 12 residues. V trimming: 5 bases; J trimming: 9 bases; junction bases outside the gene matches: 3. Here the CDR3 DNA reads TGTGCCAGCTCAGGGACAGGAATCATTCAGTACTTC. This sequence encodes CASSGTGIIQYF.

This clone has only one observation. V gene TRBV11-3 combines with J gene TRBJ2-1, with D possibly being TRBD2 (6 bases). CDR1 and CDR2 (germline): SGHNT, YENEEA. V lost 3 bases and J lost 4, with 13 bases in between. This CDR3 contains 15 residues. The CDR3 spells CASSLGDLGYNEQFF. The CDR3 DNA is TGTGCCAGCAGCTTGGGGGACTTGGGGTACAATGAGCAGTTCTTC. Full variable domain (remainder filled in from reference TRBV11-3 and TRBJ2-1): EAGVVQSPRYKIIEKKQPVAFWCNPISGHNTLYWYLQNLGQGPELLIRYENEEAVDDSQLPKDRFSAERLKGVDSTLKIQPAELGDSAVYLCASSLGDLGYNEQFFGPGTRLTVL.

J is TRBJ2-4 and V is TRBV15; 8 nucleotides align to TRBD1. CDR1 and CDR2 (germline): LNHNV, YYDKDF (reference sequence). The CDR3 runs 15 residues. The V and J ends lost 3 bases and 0 bases, in that order; junction bases with no gene match: 1. The CDR3 loop is CATSSDRGAKNIQYF. The CDR3 DNA reads TGTGCCACCAGCAGTGACAGGGGAGCCAAAAACATTCAGTACTTC.

V gene TRBV3-1 (or the pseudogene TRBV3-2) combines with J gene TRBJ1-3, with unresolved D. Germline V lookup: CDR1 LGHDT, CDR2 YNNKEL (reference sequence). Trimming removed 0 bases from V and 0 bases from J, with 3 bases in between. The CDR3 extends over 14 amino acids. The CDR3 loop reads CASSQDSSGNTIYF. The CDR3 coding sequence is TGTGCCAGCAGCCAAGACAGCTCTGGAAACACCATATATTTT.

The rearrangement uses TRBV5-5 and TRBJ2-6; D possibly corresponds to TRBD1 (5 bases). The CDR3 sequence is 15 residues long. The germline gives CDR1 SGHKS, CDR2 YYEKEE (reference sequence). The germline V and J ends were trimmed by 4 bases and 2 bases, with 10 bases remaining between them. The CDR3 loop reads CASSQTVPGANVLTF. The DNA for the CDR3 is TGTGCCAGCAGCCAGACAGTTCCTGGGGCCAACGTCCTGACTTTC.

The V call is TRBV5-1, the J call TRBJ2-2; 9 bases align to TRBD1. V shed 4 bases and J 1 base; nucleotides not matched to a gene: 2. The CDR3 runs 15 residues. From germline, CDR1 is SGHRS and CDR2 YFSETQ. The CDR3 reads CASSVGQGNTGELFF. CDR3 coding DNA: TGCGCCAGCAGCGTGGGACAGGGGAACACCGGGGAGCTGTTTTTT.

The chain is built from TRBV12-5 and TRBJ2-2, with D possibly matching TRBD1 (6 bases). V was pared by 6 bases and J by 1 base, with 12 bases between. Germline CDR1 reads LGHNT; CDR2 reads FRNRAP. This CDR3 is built from 15 residues. CDR3 sequence: CASGTGQMNTGELFF. Written as DNA, the CDR3 is TGTGCTAGTGGCACCGGACAGATGAACACCGGGGAGCTGTTTTTT.

The table lists this clone with a few counts. V gene TRBV6-6 combines with J gene TRBJ2-5; perhaps TRBD1 as D (5 bases). Trimming stripped 6 bases from V and 4 bases from J, with 9 bases between. Germline V gene data show CDR1 as MNHNY and CDR2 as SVGAGI (reference sequence). The CDR3 has 12 amino acids. DNA for the CDR3: TGTGCCAGCAGAATGGGGCGAGAGACCCAGTACTTC. Its translation: CASRMGRETQYF.

The chain joins TRBV6-5 to TRBJ1-1; D gene uncertain. Trimming removed 7 bases from V and 1 base from J, with 7 bases in between. The CDR3 has 12 residues. CDR1 is MNHEY and CDR2 is SVGAGI in the germline V gene. CDR3 amino acids: CASTVANTEAFF. In nucleotides, the CDR3 is TGTGCCAGCACGGTTGCGAACACTGAAGCTTTCTTT.

The chain uses TRBV7-3 and TRBJ2-5, with 7 nucleotides matching TRBD2. Germline trimming cut 2 bases from V and 4 bases from J; bases unmatched to any gene: 10. Germline loops: CDR1 SGHTA, CDR2 FQGTGA. The CDR3 runs 16 residues. CDR3 DNA sequence: TGTGCCAGCAGCTTAGGCGGGGGAGGAGGCCGAGAGACCCAGTACTTC. Protein product: CASSLGGGGGRETQYF.

The V call is TRBV9, the J call TRBJ2-3; possibly TRBD1 for D (6 bases). This CDR3 has 15 amino acids. Germline CDR1 is SGDLS and CDR2 is YYNGEE. Trimming took off 4 bases at V and 11 bases at J, with 23 bases between the two ends. CDR3 amino acids: CASSSLLGARRKQYF. The CDR3 DNA is TGTGCCAGCAGCTCCCTATTGGGGGCACGACGAAAGCAGTATTTT.

The genes are TRBV29-1 and TRBJ1-5, with no clear D. The CDR3 is 16 amino acids. Trimming shortened V by 1 base and J by 0 bases, and 13 bases separated the two germline ends. Germline V lookup: CDR1 SQVTM, CDR2 ANQGSEA. The CDR3: CSVEGQKKNSNQPQHF. DNA for the CDR3: TGCAGCGTTGAAGGGCAGAAAAAAAATAGCAATCAGCCCCAGCATTTT.

The V gene is TRBV7-8, the J gene TRBJ1-3; no clear D. Germline V CDR1 and CDR2: SGHVS, FQNEAQ. The CDR3 is 14 residues long. The germline V and J ends were trimmed by 5 bases and 2 bases, with 10 bases remaining between them. Here the CDR3 reads CASSDNVAGNTIYF. The CDR3 coding sequence is TGTGCCAGCAGCGACAATGTAGCTGGAAACACCATATATTTT.

This chain joins TRBV6-4 and TRBJ2-3, with D possibly being TRBD2 (6 bases). There are 15 residues in the CDR3. Germline V gives CDR1 MRHNA, CDR2 SNTAGT. The V and J ends lost 3 bases and 0 bases respectively, with 10 bases between them. The CDR3: CASSEGGRSTDTQYF. DNA for the CDR3: TGTGCCAGCAGTGAGGGGGGTCGAAGCACAGATACGCAGTATTTT.

The chain uses TRBV5-1 and TRBJ2-1; 8 bases map to TRBD1. The CDR3 length is 16 residues. CDR1 is SGHRS and CDR2 is YFSETQ in the germline V gene. The junction had 7 bases not matched to a gene; V was cut back by 0 bases and J by 5 bases. CDR3 sequence: CASSLEEDREDNEQFF. CDR3 DNA sequence: TGCGCCAGCAGCTTGGAAGAGGACAGGGAGGACAATGAGCAGTTCTTC.

The V gene is TRBV12-3 or TRBV12-4, the J gene TRBJ2-7, with unresolved D. The V and J ends lost 5 bases and 6 bases respectively, with 8 bases between them. CDR3 size: 11 residues. DNA of the CDR3: TGTGCCAGCAGTCAGCGCGGCGAGCAGTACTTC. Amino acid sequence: CASSQRGEQYF.